The 22 T cell receptor beta chains below were found in one sample sequenced in a study of vaccination and CD4 T cells after COVID-19. Sequence data for DNA of cultured CD4+ T cells were generated by the Oncomine TCR Beta short-read assay. TCRdb ran MiXCR on the PCR reads and lists one entry per CDR3 protein. The data contain fewer than 30,000 distinct CDR3 sequences, 36% of them seen just once; the ten biggest clones take up around 3.4%. As to time point: late sampling 161 to 241 days after vaccination in a few convalescent patients. Described treatment: roughly ten-day PBMC culture with coronavirus spike peptide pools or control peptides (ViraFEST assay). These receptors lack a known antigen. Sequencing was performed on CD4+ T cells from blood, cultured in vitro, taken about 7 months after SARS-CoV-2 vaccination. These receptor sequences come from a human donor who had recovered from COVID-19.

V gene TRBV20-1 combines with J gene TRBJ2-2, with 13 bases fitting TRBD2. The germline V gene encodes CDR1 DFQATT and CDR2 SNEGSKA (reference sequence). With 3 bases clipped from V and 2 bases from J, the junction kept 6 bases outside the gene matches. CDR3 length: 17 residues. DNA of the CDR3: TGCAGTGCTAGCCGCACTAGCGGGAGGGCCAACACCGGGGAGCTGTTTTTT. The encoded protein is CSASRTSGRANTGELFF.

This rearrangement joins TRBV28 to TRBJ2-7, with TRBD2 identical over 12 bases. The germline CDR1 and CDR2 sequences are MDHEN and SYDVKM. The CDR3 spans 13 residues. V lost 10 bases and J lost 2; bases outside the gene matches: 3. DNA of the CDR3: TGTGCCATTGGACTAGCGGGAACCTACGAGCAGTACTTC. Its protein product is CAIGLAGTYEQYF.

The rearrangement joins TRBV19 to TRBJ2-5; TRBD2 matches 10 bases. The V segment lost 3 bases and the J segment 4 bases; nucleotides outside the gene matches: 5. Germline CDR1 is LNHDA and CDR2 is SQIVND (reference sequence). CDR3 size: 15 residues. This CDR3 reads CASSIGLAGAETQYF. CDR3 coding DNA: TGTGCCAGTAGTATCGGGCTAGCGGGAGCAGAGACCCAGTACTTC.

This clonotype has only a few counts. CDR3 bases: TGCAGTGCCACGACAGGGAGCACCGGGGAGCTGTTTTTT. Its translation is CSATTGSTGELFF. This chain connects TRBV20-1 to TRBJ2-2, with TRBD1 matching 7 bases. Per the germline V gene, CDR1 is DFQATT and CDR2 is SNEGSKA (reference sequence). The CDR3 extends over 13 amino acids. With V trimmed by 6 bases and J by 4 bases, 5 bases remained unmatched.

The CDR3 reads CASSKRFDSGELFF. CDR3 nucleotides: TGTGCCAGCAGTAAGCGTTTTGACTCTGGGGAGCTGTTTTTT. The chain combines TRBV7-2 with TRBJ2-2; D uncertain. Trimming cost V 6 bases and J 8 bases, with 16 bases left between them. Germline V gives CDR1 SGHTA, CDR2 FQGNSA. The CDR3 runs to 14 residues.

This rearrangement joins TRBV7-8 to TRBJ2-1, with D possibly being TRBD2 (6 bases). V lost 2 bases, J lost 3 bases, and 17 bases lay in between. The CDR3 totals 17 residues. The germline CDR1 and CDR2 sequences are SGHVS and FQNEAQ. CDR3 nucleotides: TGTGCCAGCAGCTTAAGGGGATCGGGAGTATTCTACAATGAGCAGTTCTTC. This sequence encodes CASSLRGSGVFYNEQFF.

This clonotype was detected a few times. V usage is TRBV15 and J usage is TRBJ2-7; D call uncertain. Germline CDR1 reads LNHNV; CDR2 reads YYDKDF (reference sequence). V was shortened by 1 base and J by 0 bases, with 10 bases between the two germline ends. The CDR3 contains 15 residues. CDR3 sequence (DNA): TGTGCCACCAGCAGAGCGGGCTCCGGCTCCTACGAGCAGTACTTC. Amino acids: CATSRAGSGSYEQYF.

The chain is built from TRBV6-1 and TRBJ2-7; 8 bases agree with TRBD1. The CDR3 totals 15 residues. The trim removed 6 bases at V and 2 bases at J, leaving 9 bases unmatched. Per germline, CDR1 MNHNS and CDR2 SASEGT. The CDR3 protein is CASREGTGLTYEQYF. In nucleotides, the CDR3 is TGTGCCAGCAGGGAGGGGACAGGCCTCACCTACGAGCAGTACTTC.

V is TRBV5-6 and J is TRBJ2-3; unclear D gene. Trimming cost V 2 bases and J 1 base, with 14 bases left between them. Germline V gene lookup returns CDR1 SGHDT and CDR2 YYEEEE. This CDR3 spans 16 amino acids. For the CDR3, the DNA is TGTGCCAGCAGCTTCTTTGGGCGGACCCGCACAGATACGCAGTATTTT. It is translated as CASSFFGRTRTDTQYF.

This clonotype has just a few counts. V usage is TRBV7-9 and J usage is TRBJ1-4, with D unclear. The CDR3 totals 12 residues. Germline loops: CDR1 SEHNR, CDR2 FQNEAQ (reference sequence). The V and J ends lost 1 base and 13 bases respectively, with 10 bases between them. This chain's CDR3 is CASSLEVERLFF. CDR3 nucleotides: TGTGCCAGCAGCTTAGAGGTGGAGAGACTGTTTTTT.

This chain uses TRBV11-2 with TRBJ1-6, with D unclear. Trimming stripped 0 bases from V and 9 bases from J, with 6 bases between. The CDR3 has 13 amino acids. Germline values: CDR1 SGHAT, CDR2 FQNNGV. The CDR3 DNA follows: TGTGCCAGCAGCTTAGACAGAAGTTCACCCCTCCACTTT. The encoded protein is CASSLDRSSPLHF.

The V gene is TRBV24-1, the J gene TRBJ2-1; TRBD2 aligns across 11 bases. Unmatched junction bases numbered 1, after V lost 4 bases and J lost 0 bases. Germline assignment: CDR1 KGHDR and CDR2 SFDVKD. The CDR3 is 16 amino acids. The CDR3 DNA sequence: TGTGCCACCAGTGACACTAGCGGGGGCTCCTACAATGAGCAGTTCTTC. Amino acid sequence: CATSDTSGGSYNEQFF.

This chain links TRBV6-1 with TRBJ1-4, with no clear D. The CDR3 contains 11 residues. V lost 3 bases and J lost 8, with 4 bases in between. In germline, CDR1 is MNHNS, CDR2 SASEGT. The CDR3 protein is CASSDLEKLFF. The CDR3 DNA is TGTGCCAGCAGTGATTTGGAAAAACTGTTTTTT.

The table lists this clonotype with a few counts. The V call is TRBV27, the J call TRBJ2-1; D unresolved. V lost 0 bases and J lost 4, with 1 base in between. Germline V lookup: CDR1 MNHEY, CDR2 SMNVEV (reference sequence). This CDR3 spans 12 amino acids. This CDR3 reads CASSLSYNEQFF. The CDR3 DNA reads as TGTGCCAGCAGTTTATCTTACAATGAGCAGTTCTTC.

This clonotype is classed as medium-sized. The chain couples TRBV20-1 to TRBJ2-5; 8 bases match TRBD2. This CDR3 is built from 16 residues. Germline V lookup: CDR1 DFQATT, CDR2 SNEGSKA (reference sequence). Trimming took 3 bases from V and 5 from J; bases not matched to a gene: 14. The chain's CDR3 is CSARARAGEPGETQYF. The CDR3, as DNA: TGCAGTGCTAGGGCCCGAGCGGGAGAGCCCGGGGAGACCCAGTACTTC.

The chain uses TRBV2 and TRBJ2-3, with D perhaps TRBD1 (6 bases). This CDR3 has 16 amino acids. Germline V CDR1 and CDR2: SNHLY, FYNNEI. V dropped 8 bases and J dropped 0 bases, with 18 bases sitting between them. The CDR3 DNA is TGTGCCAGCTTACTACAGGGCTATAGTAGCACAGATACGCAGTATTTT. Protein sequence: CASLLQGYSSTDTQYF.

The chain is built from TRBV20-1 and TRBJ2-1; possible D gene TRBD2, 7 bases. CDR1 is DFQATT, CDR2 SNEGSKA, per germline (reference sequence). There are 15 residues in the CDR3. Trimming took 5 bases from V and 6 from J, leaving 20 bases between them. Here the CDR3 DNA reads TGCAGTGCTTCCCTGGGGGGCGGGAGAGTCAATGAGCAGTTCTTC. This sequence encodes CSASLGGGRVNEQFF.

The chain is built from TRBV20-1 and TRBJ1-5; D unclear. CDR1 DFQATT and CDR2 SNEGSKA come from the germline V gene (reference sequence). V was cut by 3 bases and J by 6 bases, with 9 bases left in between. There are 12 residues in the CDR3. As DNA, the CDR3 is TGCAGTGCTAGGGAAGGAGGTCAGCCCCAGCATTTT. Translating gives CSAREGGQPQHF.

This chain links TRBV7-9 with TRBJ2-7; 12 bases are shared with TRBD2. V lost 6 bases to trimming and J lost 2 bases; unmatched junction nucleotides: 5. CDR3 length: 15 residues. Per the germline V gene, CDR1 is SEHNR and CDR2 is FQNEAQ (reference sequence). CDR3: CASRRTSGRTYEQYF. The CDR3, as DNA: TGTGCCAGCAGACGTACTAGCGGGAGGACCTACGAGCAGTACTTC.

J is TRBJ2-3 and V is TRBV28; TRBD2 matches at 7 bases. The ends lost 4 bases at V and 0 bases at J; junction bases unmatched: 7. Germline V lookup: CDR1 MDHEN, CDR2 SYDVKM. The CDR3 contains 16 residues. The CDR3 bases are TGTGCCAGCAGTTATAAGGCGGGAGAGAGCACAGATACGCAGTATTTT. Protein sequence: CASSYKAGESTDTQYF.

This chain joins TRBV20-1 and TRBJ2-1; 10 nucleotides agree with TRBD2. The CDR3 sequence is 14 residues long. CDR1 is DFQATT, CDR2 SNEGSKA, per germline (reference sequence). V dropped 5 bases and J dropped 4; count of bases not matched to a gene: 5. CDR3 DNA sequence: TGCAGTGCTCTTCGGACTAGCGGTTACAATGAGCAGTTCTTC. Its translation is CSALRTSGYNEQFF.

The V call is TRBV6-1, the J call TRBJ1-1; TRBD1 is a possible D gene (5 bases). This CDR3 is built from 14 residues. The V end lost 4 bases, the J end lost 4 bases, and 13 bases lay between the germline ends. Germline CDR1 reads MNHNS; CDR2 reads SASEGT. The CDR3 bases are TGTGCCAGCAGTGTCGGTCTCGGGGGCACTGAAGCTTTCTTT. Its translation is CASSVGLGGTEAFF.